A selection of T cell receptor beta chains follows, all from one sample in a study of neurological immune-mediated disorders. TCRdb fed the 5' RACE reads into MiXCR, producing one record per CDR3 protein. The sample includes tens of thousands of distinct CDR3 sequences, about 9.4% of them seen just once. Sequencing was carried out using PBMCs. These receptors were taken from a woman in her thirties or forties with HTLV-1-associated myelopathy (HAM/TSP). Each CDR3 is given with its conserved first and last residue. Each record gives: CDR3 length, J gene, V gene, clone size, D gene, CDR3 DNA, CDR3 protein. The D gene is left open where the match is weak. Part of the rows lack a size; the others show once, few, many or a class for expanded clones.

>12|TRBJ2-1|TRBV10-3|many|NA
TGTGCCATCAGGACAGCCGACAATGAGCAGTTCTTC
CAIRTADNEQFF
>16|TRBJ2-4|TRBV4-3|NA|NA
TGCGCCAGCAGCCAAGATCGGGGAGGCAGGGGAAACATTCAGTACTTC
CASSQDRGGRGNIQYF
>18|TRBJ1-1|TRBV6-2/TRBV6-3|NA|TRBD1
TGTGCCAGCAGTTACTCCGCAATAGGGTTGACAGGGCGGACTGAAGCTTTCTTT
CASSYSAIGLTGRTEAFF
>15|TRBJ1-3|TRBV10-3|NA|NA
TGTGCCATCAGCAGGGAGATACGGCCCGGAAACTCCATATATTTT
CAISREIRPGNSIYF
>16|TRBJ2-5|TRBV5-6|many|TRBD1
TGTGCCAGCAGCTTGGCGGGGACAGGGGGCCAGGAGACCCAGTACTTC
CASSLAGTGGQETQYF
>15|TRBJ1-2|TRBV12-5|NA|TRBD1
TGTGCTAGTGGCCTGGACAGGGAGCAGGACTATGGCTACACCTTC
CASGLDREQDYGYTF
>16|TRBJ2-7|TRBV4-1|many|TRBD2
TGCGCCAGCAGCCAAGACGCTAGCGGGGGCTCCTACGAGCAGTACTTC
CASSQDASGGSYEQYF
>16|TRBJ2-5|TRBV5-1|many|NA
TGCGCCAGCAGCGCCCCGGATCAGGAGTCCCGGAAGACCCAGTACTTC
CASSAPDQESRKTQYF
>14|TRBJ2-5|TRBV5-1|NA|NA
TGCGCCAGCACCCTAAGGACAGTTCAAGAGACCCAGTACTTC
CASTLRTVQETQYF
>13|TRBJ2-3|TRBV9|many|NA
TGTGCCAGCAGAGGACTTTCCACAGATACGCAGTATTTT
CASRGLSTDTQYF
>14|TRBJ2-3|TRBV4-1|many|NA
TGCGCCAGCAGCGGCTGGGGGAGTCCAGATACGCAGTATTTT
CASSGWGSPDTQYF
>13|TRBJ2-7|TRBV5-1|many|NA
TGCGCCAGCAGCTTGGTGACCTCCTACGAGCAGTACTTC
CASSLVTSYEQYF
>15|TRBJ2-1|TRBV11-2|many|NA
TGTGCCAGCAGCCCCGCATCGAGCTCCTACAATGAGCAGTTCTTC
CASSPASSSYNEQFF
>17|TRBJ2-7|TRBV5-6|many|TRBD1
TGTGCCAGCAGCTTCATGACCGGGACAGGGGGATCAGGCGAGCAGTACTTC
CASSFMTGTGGSGEQYF
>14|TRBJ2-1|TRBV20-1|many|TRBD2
TGCAGTGCTAGCAGCGGGAGCTCCTACAATGAGCAGTTCTTC
CSASSGSSYNEQFF
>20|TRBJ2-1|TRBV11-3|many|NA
TGTGCCAGCAGCTTAGATCGTCGGGGGCTGAGGTTCCCTGTGTACAATGAGCAGTTCTTC
CASSLDRRGLRFPVYNEQFF
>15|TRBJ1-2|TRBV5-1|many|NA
TGCGCCAGCAGTAAAGACAGTACTCCCAACTATGGCTACACCTTC
CASSKDSTPNYGYTF
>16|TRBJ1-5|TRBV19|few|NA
TGTGCCAGTAGTATTGCTCAAACAGGGCTTCATCAGCCCCAGCATTTT
CASSIAQTGLHQPQHF
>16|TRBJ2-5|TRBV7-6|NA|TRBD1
TGTGCCAGCAGCGCGGAATCAGGGGCCAGGGGGGAGACCCAGTACTTC
CASSAESGARGETQYF
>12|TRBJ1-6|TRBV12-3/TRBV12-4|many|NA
TGTGCCAGCAGTTACGGTCTTATACCCCTCCACTTT
CASSYGLIPLHF